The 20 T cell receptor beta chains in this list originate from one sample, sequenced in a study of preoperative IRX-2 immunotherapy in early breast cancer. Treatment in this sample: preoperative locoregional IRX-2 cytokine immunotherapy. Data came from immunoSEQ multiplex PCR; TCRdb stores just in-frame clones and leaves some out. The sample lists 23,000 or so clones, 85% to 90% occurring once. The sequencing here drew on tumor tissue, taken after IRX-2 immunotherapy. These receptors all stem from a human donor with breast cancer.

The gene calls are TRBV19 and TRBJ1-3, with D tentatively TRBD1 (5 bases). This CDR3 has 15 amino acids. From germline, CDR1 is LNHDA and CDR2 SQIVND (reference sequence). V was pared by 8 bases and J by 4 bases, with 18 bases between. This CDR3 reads CASWGTRETGNTIYF. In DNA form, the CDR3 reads TGTGCCAGTTGGGGGACGAGAGAGACGGGAAACACCATATATTTT.

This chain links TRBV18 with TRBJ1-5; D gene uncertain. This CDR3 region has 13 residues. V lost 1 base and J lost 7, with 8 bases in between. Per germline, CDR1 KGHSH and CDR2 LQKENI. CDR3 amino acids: CASSPLEGQPQHF. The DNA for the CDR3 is TGTGCCAGCTCACCACTAGAGGGACAGCCCCAGCATTTT.

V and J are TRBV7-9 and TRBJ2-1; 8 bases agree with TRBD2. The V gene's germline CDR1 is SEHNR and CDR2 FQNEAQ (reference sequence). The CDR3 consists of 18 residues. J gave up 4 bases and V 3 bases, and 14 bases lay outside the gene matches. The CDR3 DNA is TGTGCCAGCAGCTTGGAGACTAGCGTGAACTCTGCTTACAATGAGCAGTTCTTC. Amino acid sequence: CASSLETSVNSAYNEQFF.

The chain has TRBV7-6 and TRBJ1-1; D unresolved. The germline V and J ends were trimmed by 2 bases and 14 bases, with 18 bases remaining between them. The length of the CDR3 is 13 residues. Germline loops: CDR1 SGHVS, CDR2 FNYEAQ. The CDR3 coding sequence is TGTGCCAGCAGCTTATCTGGGCAGCCACCCGAGTTCTTT. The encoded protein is CASSLSGQPPEFF.

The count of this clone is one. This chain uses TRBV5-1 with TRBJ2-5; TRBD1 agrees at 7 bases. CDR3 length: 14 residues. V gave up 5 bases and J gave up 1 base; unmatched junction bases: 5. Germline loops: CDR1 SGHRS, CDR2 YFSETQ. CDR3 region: CASRSGTAQETQYF. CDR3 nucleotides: TGCGCCAGCAGGTCCGGGACAGCCCAAGAGACCCAGTACTTC.

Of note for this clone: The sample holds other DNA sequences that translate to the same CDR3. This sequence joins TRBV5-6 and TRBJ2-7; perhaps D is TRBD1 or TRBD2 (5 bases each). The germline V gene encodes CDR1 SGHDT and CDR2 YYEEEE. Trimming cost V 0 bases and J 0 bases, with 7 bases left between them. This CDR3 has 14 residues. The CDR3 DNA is TGTGCCAGCAGCTTGGGGGGGAGCTCCTACGAGCAGTACTTC. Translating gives CASSLGGSSYEQYF.

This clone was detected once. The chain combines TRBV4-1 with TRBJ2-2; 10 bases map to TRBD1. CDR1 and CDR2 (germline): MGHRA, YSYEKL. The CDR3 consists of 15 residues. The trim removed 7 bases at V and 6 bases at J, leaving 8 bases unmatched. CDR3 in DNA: TGCGCCAGCACCTCCGGGGACAGGGGACCCGGGGAGCTGTTTTTT. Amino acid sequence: CASTSGDRGPGELFF.

This CDR3 is CASSPAQAGGFRVTRSDTQYF. The CDR3 DNA is TGTGCCAGCAGTCCGGCCCAAGCGGGGGGGTTTAGGGTTACCAGGTCAGATACGCAGTATTTT. This chain links TRBV27 with TRBJ2-3; TRBD2 agrees at 10 bases. This CDR3 is built from 21 residues. J lost 4 bases, V lost 5 bases, and 24 bases had no gene match. Germline loops: CDR1 MNHEY, CDR2 SMNVEV (reference sequence).

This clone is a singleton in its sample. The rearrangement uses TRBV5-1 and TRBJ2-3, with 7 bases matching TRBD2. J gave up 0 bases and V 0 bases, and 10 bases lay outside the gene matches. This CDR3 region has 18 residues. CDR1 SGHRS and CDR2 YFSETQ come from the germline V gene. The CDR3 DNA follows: TGCGCCAGCAGCTTGGTACGGGGCGGGAGTGCTAGCACAGATACGCAGTATTTT. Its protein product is CASSLVRGGSASTDTQYF.

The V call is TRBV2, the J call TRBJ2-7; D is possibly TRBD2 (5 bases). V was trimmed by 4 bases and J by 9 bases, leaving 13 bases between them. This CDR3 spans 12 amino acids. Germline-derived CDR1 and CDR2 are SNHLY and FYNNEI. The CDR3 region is CASSGVREGQYF. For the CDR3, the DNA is TGTGCCAGCAGTGGGGTCCGGGAAGGGCAGTACTTC.

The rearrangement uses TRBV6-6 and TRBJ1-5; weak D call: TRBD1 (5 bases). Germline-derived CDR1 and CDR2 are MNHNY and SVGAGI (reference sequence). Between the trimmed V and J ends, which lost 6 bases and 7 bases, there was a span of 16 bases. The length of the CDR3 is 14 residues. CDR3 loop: CASSLDNLGQPQHF. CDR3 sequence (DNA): TGTGCCAGCAGCCTGGACAACTTGGGCCAGCCCCAGCATTTT.

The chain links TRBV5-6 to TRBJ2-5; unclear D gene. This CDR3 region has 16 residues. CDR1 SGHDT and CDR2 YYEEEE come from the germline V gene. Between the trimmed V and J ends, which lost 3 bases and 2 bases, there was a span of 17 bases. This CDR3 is CASSSGFGRLQETQYF. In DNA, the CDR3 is TGTGCCAGCAGCTCGGGCTTTGGACGGCTACAAGAGACCCAGTACTTC.

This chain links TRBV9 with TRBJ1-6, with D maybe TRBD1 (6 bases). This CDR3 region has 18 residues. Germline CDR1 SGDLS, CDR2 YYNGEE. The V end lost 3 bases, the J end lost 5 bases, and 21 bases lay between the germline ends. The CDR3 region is CASSEQGETRLNNSPLHF. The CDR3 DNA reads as TGTGCCAGCAGCGAACAGGGAGAAACTAGACTCAATAATTCACCCCTCCACTTT.

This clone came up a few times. In DNA, the CDR3 is TGTGCCAGCAGCTCCTCTAGCGGGGGGTGGGTAGAGACCCAGTACTTC. It specifies CASSSSSGGWVETQYF. The rearrangement links TRBV7-2 to TRBJ2-5, with TRBD2 matching 11 bases. V dropped 4 bases and J dropped 4; count of bases not matched to a gene: 8. The CDR3 is 16 residues long. In germline, CDR1 is SGHTA, CDR2 FQGNSA. Variable domain in full (rest from reference TRBV7-2 and TRBJ2-5): GAGVSQSPSNKVTEKGKDVELRCDPISGHTALYWYRQSLGQGLEFLIYFQGNSAPDKSGLPSDRFSAERTGGSVSTLTIQRTQQEDSAVYLCASSSSSGGWVETQYFGPGTRLLVL.

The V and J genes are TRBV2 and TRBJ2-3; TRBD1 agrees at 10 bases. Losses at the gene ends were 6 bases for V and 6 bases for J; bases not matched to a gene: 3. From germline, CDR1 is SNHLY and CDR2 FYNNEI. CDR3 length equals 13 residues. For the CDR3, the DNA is TGTGCCAGCAGGACAGGGGGCGGGGATACGCAGTATTTT. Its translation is CASRTGGGDTQYF. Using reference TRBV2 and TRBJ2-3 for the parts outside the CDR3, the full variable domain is EPEVTQTPSHQVTQMGQEVILRCVPISNHLYFYWYRQILGQKVEFLVSFYNNEISEKSEIFDDQFSVERPDGSNFTLKIRSTKLEDSAMYFCASRTGGGDTQYFGPGTRLTVL.

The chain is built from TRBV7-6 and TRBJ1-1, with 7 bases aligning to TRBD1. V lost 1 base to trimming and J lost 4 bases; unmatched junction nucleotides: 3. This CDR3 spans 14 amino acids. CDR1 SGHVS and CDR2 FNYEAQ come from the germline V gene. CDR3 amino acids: CASSLEQGITEAFF. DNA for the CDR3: TGTGCCAGCAGCTTAGAACAGGGGATCACTGAAGCTTTCTTT.

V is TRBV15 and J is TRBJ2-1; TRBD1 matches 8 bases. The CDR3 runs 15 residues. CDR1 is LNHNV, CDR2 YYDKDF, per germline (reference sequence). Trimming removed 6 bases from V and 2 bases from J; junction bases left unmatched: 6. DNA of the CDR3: TGTGCCACCAGAAAAGACAGGGGCCCCTACAATGAGCAGTTCTTC. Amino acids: CATRKDRGPYNEQFF.

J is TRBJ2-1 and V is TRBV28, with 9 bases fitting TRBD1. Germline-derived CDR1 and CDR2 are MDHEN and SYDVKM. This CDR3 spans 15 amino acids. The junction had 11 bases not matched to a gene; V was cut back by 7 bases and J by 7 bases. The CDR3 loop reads CASTLGGTGWNEQFF. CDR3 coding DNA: TGTGCCAGCACCCTTGGTGGGACAGGGTGGAATGAGCAGTTCTTC.

The CDR3 is CSVGGGQGGNEQYF. CDR3 bases: TGCAGCGTTGGGGGGGGGCAGGGTGGAAACGAGCAGTACTTC. This chain connects TRBV29-1 to TRBJ2-7; D is possibly TRBD2 (7 bases). This CDR3 is built from 14 residues. CDR1 is SQVTM and CDR2 is ANQGSEA in the germline V gene. V gave up 4 bases and J gave up 5 bases, with 18 bases separating them.

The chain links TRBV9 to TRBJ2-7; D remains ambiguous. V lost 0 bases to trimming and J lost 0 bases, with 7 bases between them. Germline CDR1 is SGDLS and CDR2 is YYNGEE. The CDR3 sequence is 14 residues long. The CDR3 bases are TGTGCCAGCAGCGTAGTCGCCTACTCCTACGAGCAGTACTTC. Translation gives CASSVVAYSYEQYF.